This entry lists 15 T cell receptor beta chains sequenced from one sample in a study of blood T cell repertoires in COVID-19 (dated by TCRdb to the early 2020s). The library relied on the immunoSEQ multiplex PCR assay. The clones in this table, taken by TCRdb from immuneACCESS, are in-frame only. Not every clone is retained; where verified, under half of the shortfall comes from an unresolved V gene, and the cause of the rest is unknown. The table for this sample lists approximately 74,000 clones; over 80% of them were counted only once. The top ten constitute 2.5% to 3% of the sample. Sequencing was carried out using peripheral blood. These receptors originate from a man of 80 years or more with active or convalescent COVID-19.

In DNA, the CDR3 is TGCAGCGTTGATACCGGGGGAGACAGGGGATTTGGCTACACCTTC. Its translation is CSVDTGGDRGFGYTF. The chain links TRBV29-1 to TRBJ1-2, with 8 bases fitting TRBD1. This CDR3 has 15 amino acids. From germline, CDR1 is SQVTM and CDR2 ANQGSEA. Losses at the gene ends were 3 bases for V and 7 bases for J; bases not matched to a gene: 13. Looking up the rest from reference TRBV29-1 and TRBJ1-2 gives the full variable domain: SAVISQKPSRDICQRGTSLTIQCQVDSQVTMMFWYRQQPGQSLTLIATANQGSEATYESGFVIDKFPISRPNLTFSTLTVSNMSPEDSSIYLCSVDTGGDRGFGYTFGSGTRLTVV.

The chain is built from TRBV6-5 and TRBJ1-2; 7 bases match TRBD1. The CDR3 sequence is 13 residues long. The V segment lost 4 bases and the J segment 7 bases; nucleotides outside the gene matches: 6. Per the germline V gene, CDR1 is MNHEY and CDR2 is SVGAGI. DNA of the CDR3: TGTGCCAGCAGTTCCCGACAGGGACTTGGCTACACCTTC. It is translated as CASSSRQGLGYTF.

This clone was detected once. The V and J genes are TRBV7-9 and TRBJ1-4; no clear D. This CDR3 has 13 amino acids. Trimming shortened V by 1 base and J by 7 bases, and 7 bases separated the two germline ends. Germline values: CDR1 SEHNR, CDR2 FQNEAQ (reference sequence). CDR3: CASSLGGGEKLFF. CDR3 DNA sequence: TGTGCCAGCAGCTTAGGGGGAGGTGAAAAACTGTTTTTT.

The J gene is TRBJ2-2, the V gene TRBV5-6; 9 nucleotides line up with TRBD2. In germline, CDR1 is SGHDT, CDR2 YYEEEE. V dropped 3 bases and J dropped 7; count of bases not matched to a gene: 10. The length of the CDR3 is 16 residues. CDR3 in DNA: TGTGCCAGCAGCTCCAAGCGGGAGGCCTGGGTCGGGGAGCTGTTTTTT. It encodes CASSSKREAWVGELFF. Full variable domain (outside the CDR3, taken from reference TRBV5-6 and TRBJ2-2): DAGVTQSPTHLIKTRGQQVTLRCSPKSGHDTVSWYQQALGQGPQFIFQYYEEEERQRGNFPDRFSGHQFPNYSSELNVNALLLGDSALYLCASSSKREAWVGELFFGEGSRLTVL.

The chain has TRBV11-2 and TRBJ2-7; TRBD1 might be the D (6 bases). The length of the CDR3 is 15 residues. Germline lookup yields CDR1 SGHAT and CDR2 FQNNGV. The V gene lost 1 base and the J gene lost 6 bases, with 16 bases spanning the gap. Written as DNA, the CDR3 is TGTGCCAGCAGCTTAGGTCCCCTTGGACAGCGCGAGCAGTACTTC. Its translation: CASSLGPLGQREQYF.

V is TRBV6-1 and J is TRBJ1-1; 9 nucleotides align to TRBD1. Germline CDR1 MNHNS, CDR2 SASEGT. This CDR3 has 16 residues. V was pared by 1 base and J by 5 bases, with 8 bases of the junction left unmatched. This CDR3 reads CASSEGDREYQTEAFF. CDR3 nucleotides: TGTGCCAGCAGTGAAGGGGACAGGGAATACCAGACTGAAGCTTTCTTT.

The count of this clone is one. The chain carries TRBV6-5 and TRBJ1-6; D remains unclear. In germline, CDR1 is MNHEY, CDR2 SVGAGI. The V end was cut by 5 bases, the J end by 9 bases, with 17 bases between. The CDR3 length is 15 residues. In DNA, the CDR3 is TGTGCCAGCAGTCCTACTCCCAGAGGGTCTTCACCCCTCCACTTT. It specifies CASSPTPRGSSPLHF.

This sequence joins TRBV20-1 and TRBJ2-7; 10 bases fit TRBD2. CDR3 length equals 14 residues. Germline V gives CDR1 DFQATT, CDR2 SNEGSKA (reference sequence). The ends lost 3 bases at V and 4 bases at J; junction bases unmatched: 6. The CDR3 region is CSASLSSGSYEQYF. The CDR3 coding sequence is TGCAGTGCTAGTTTATCTAGCGGGAGTTACGAGCAGTACTTC.

The chain carries TRBV10-3 and TRBJ1-3; no clear D gene. Germline V lookup: CDR1 ENHRY, CDR2 SYGVKD. Trimming took 1 base from V and 2 from J, leaving 6 bases between them. There are 14 residues in the CDR3. The DNA of the CDR3 is TGTGCCATCAGTGAGTACGGTCCTGGAAACACCATATATTTT. This codes for CAISEYGPGNTIYF.

The chain combines TRBV7-6 with TRBJ2-5; 9 nucleotides match TRBD1. Looked up from germline, CDR1 is SGHVS and CDR2 is FNYEAQ. The V gene end was trimmed by 5 bases and the J gene end by 2 bases; junction bases not matched to a gene: 6. This CDR3 has 15 amino acids. CDR3 nucleotides: TGTGCCAGCAGCAAAGGGACAGGGTGGCAAGAGACCCAGTACTTC. Its protein product is CASSKGTGWQETQYF. The full variable domain, rest sourced from reference TRBV7-6 and TRBJ2-5, is GAGVSQSPRYKVTKRGQDVALRCDPISGHVSLYWYRQALGQGPEFLTYFNYEAQQDKSGLPNDRFSAERPEGSISTLTIQRTEQRDSAMYRCASSKGTGWQETQYFGPGTRLLVL.

The V gene is TRBV4-3, the J gene TRBJ2-2; TRBD2 matches at 7 bases. With V trimmed by 0 bases and J by 5 bases, 3 bases remained unmatched. CDR3 length: 15 residues. From germline, CDR1 is LGHNA and CDR2 YSLEER. This CDR3 is CASSQDQAGTGELFF. CDR3 DNA: TGCGCCAGCAGCCAAGATCAAGCGGGAACCGGGGAGCTGTTTTTT.

The J gene is TRBJ1-5, the V gene TRBV7-2; D gene unclear. Germline CDR1 reads SGHTA; CDR2 reads FQGNSA. Trimming left V 6 bases short and J 4 bases short, with 16 bases between. The CDR3 length is 15 residues. For the CDR3, the DNA is TGTGCCAGCAGTCCTATTCCGCATCTGAATCAGCCCCAGCATTTT. Its translation: CASSPIPHLNQPQHF.

The chain has TRBV11-2 and TRBJ2-2; TRBD2 aligns across 11 bases. V was pared by 0 bases and J by 6 bases, with 9 bases of the junction left unmatched. The CDR3 is 18 amino acids. In germline, CDR1 is SGHAT, CDR2 FQNNGV. CDR3 sequence (DNA): TGTGCCAGCAGCTTAGATCCGGGACTAGCGGCCTGGCCCGGGGAGCTGTTTTTT. Its protein product is CASSLDPGLAAWPGELFF.

This clone has more than one count but fewer than ten. The V call is TRBV6-1, the J call TRBJ2-5; 11 bases map to TRBD2. CDR1 is MNHNS, CDR2 SASEGT, per germline. The ends lost 4 bases at V and 6 bases at J; junction bases unmatched: 10. The CDR3 is 16 residues long. CDR3 sequence: CASSVDSGRAGKTQYF. The CDR3 bases are TGTGCCAGCAGTGTCGATAGCGGGAGGGCCGGAAAGACCCAGTACTTC.

The chain is built from TRBV7-2 and TRBJ2-7, with 9 nucleotides matching TRBD2. Germline V gives CDR1 SGHTA, CDR2 FQGNSA. CDR3 length equals 14 residues. V shed 11 bases and J 0 bases; nucleotides not matched to a gene: 8. DNA for the CDR3: TGTGCCTGTAGAAGCGGGGGGAGCTCCTACGAGCAGTACTTC. This translates into CACRSGGSSYEQYF.